The rows below give T cell receptor beta chains drawn from one sample of a study of OX40 agonist ivuxolimab in advanced cancers. Data came from immunoSEQ multiplex PCR; TCRdb stores just in-frame clones and leaves some out. The sample lists more than 60,000 clones; over 75% were seen once. Sequencing used CD4+ or CD8+ T cells sorted from blood, obtained in a trial of the OX40 agonist ivuxolimab. These TCRs come from an adult with an advanced solid tumor such as melanoma, head and neck, liver or kidney cancer. CDR3s include the opening cysteine and the closing phenylalanine or tryptophan. The D gene is left open where the match is weak. Clone sizes are given selectively: once, few, many, or a class where the clone is expanded.

CASSEARLHTDTQYF,TGTGCCAGCAGTGAAGCTAGGCTGCACACAGATACGCAGTATTTT,NA,once,TRBJ2-3,TRBV6-1
CASSLAWGSDEQFF,TGTGCCAGCAGCTTAGCGTGGGGGAGTGATGAGCAGTTCTTC,NA,NA,TRBJ2-1,TRBV7-2
CASSQEWTGERYEQYF,TGCGCCAGCAGCCAAGAATGGACAGGGGAGCGTTACGAGCAGTACTTC,TRBD1,NA,TRBJ2-7,TRBV4-3
CASSERSTGELFF,TGTGCCAGCAGTGAAAGGAGCACCGGGGAGCTGTTTTTT,NA,few,TRBJ2-2,TRBV2
CASSRQFNTEAFF,TGTGCCAGCAGCCGACAGTTTAACACTGAAGCTTTCTTT,NA,once,TRBJ1-1,TRBV6-6
CASSHLTGALNTEAFF,TGCGCCAGCAGCCATCTAACAGGGGCCCTAAACACTGAAGCTTTCTTT,TRBD1,NA,TRBJ1-1,TRBV4-1
CASSPSGTGGEKLFF,TGTGCCAGCTCCCCCTCCGGGACAGGGGGAGAAAAACTGTTTTTT,TRBD1,NA,TRBJ1-4,TRBV28
CASSQDRGNSYEQYF,TGTGCCAGCAGCCAAGATCGGGGCAACTCCTACGAGCAGTACTTC,NA,NA,TRBJ2-7,TRBV4-2
CASSLDQDIADF,TGTGCCAGCAGCTTAGACCAGGACATAGCGGACTTC,NA,NA,TRBJ2-7,TRBV11-2
CASSLGSSGISYEQYF,TGTGCCAGCAGCTTAGGATCGTCCGGGATCTCCTACGAGCAGTACTTC,NA,NA,TRBJ2-7,TRBV7-6
CASSLGGAGVMKTQYF,TGTGCCAGCAGCTTAGGGGGGGCAGGGGTCATGAAGACCCAGTACTTC,NA,NA,TRBJ2-5,TRBV7-2
CASSQGAHSYEQYF,TGCGCCAGCAGCCAAGGGGCTCACTCCTACGAGCAGTACTTC,NA,NA,TRBJ2-7,TRBV4-3
CASSQDAPGLDTQYF,TGCGCCAGCAGCCAAGATGCCCCGGGGCTAGATACGCAGTATTTT,NA,once,TRBJ2-3,TRBV4-3
CASVGLGETQYF,TGTGCTAGTGTAGGGCTTGGCGAGACCCAGTACTTC,NA,NA,TRBJ2-5,TRBV12-5
CASSLGTGSDTQYF,TGTGCCAGCAGCTTAGGGACAGGGTCGGATACGCAGTATTTT,TRBD1,NA,TRBJ2-3,TRBV7-2
CASSQGVNQPQHF,TGTGCCAGCAGTCAGGGGGTCAATCAGCCCCAGCATTTT,TRBD1,NA,TRBJ1-5,TRBV2
CASRRRDANTGELFF,TGTGCCAGCAGGCGGAGAGACGCGAACACCGGGGAGCTGTTTTTT,NA,NA,TRBJ2-2,TRBV9
CASSWAGGAEDTQYF,TGTGCCAGCAGCTGGGCCGGGGGGGCAGAAGATACGCAGTATTTT,TRBD2,NA,TRBJ2-3,TRBV11-2
CASSQWTSGGREADTQYF,TGTGCCAGCAGTCAGTGGACTAGCGGGGGTCGGGAGGCAGATACGCAGTATTTT,TRBD2,NA,TRBJ2-3,TRBV28
CASSQGGQGGTDTQYF,TGTGCCAGCAGCCAGGGTGGACAGGGCGGAACAGATACGCAGTATTTT,TRBD1,NA,TRBJ2-3,TRBV4-2
CASSIVSSTYEQYF,TGTGCCAGTAGTATAGTTAGCAGTACCTACGAGCAGTACTTC,NA,once,TRBJ2-7,TRBV19
CASLGLDRDYGYTF,TGTGCCAGCCTCGGACTGGACAGGGATTATGGCTACACCTTC,TRBD1,NA,TRBJ1-2,TRBV7-9
CASSPRLNYEQYF,TGTGCCAGCAGCCCCAGGTTAAACTACGAGCAGTACTTC,NA,NA,TRBJ2-7,TRBV2
CASSSGQTGNTIYF,TGCGCCAGCAGCTCGGGACAGACTGGAAACACCATATATTTT,TRBD1,NA,TRBJ1-3,TRBV5-1
CASSKAHRQGEYYEQYF,TGTGCCAGCAGCAAAGCGCACAGACAGGGGGAATACTACGAGCAGTACTTC,NA,once,TRBJ2-7,TRBV21-1
CASSSPRGRELQETQYF,TGTGCCAGCAGCTCCCCCCGGGGGAGGGAACTCCAGGAGACCCAGTACTTC,TRBD2,NA,TRBJ2-5,TRBV11-2
CASSLWTSGDYEQYF,TGCGCCAGCAGCCTCTGGACTAGCGGGGATTACGAGCAGTACTTC,TRBD2,NA,TRBJ2-7,TRBV5-1
CASRTGAANTEAFF,TGTGCCAGCAGGACCGGGGCGGCGAACACTGAAGCTTTCTTT,NA,NA,TRBJ1-1,TRBV5-4
CASSGTGPNTGELFF,TGTGCCAGCAGCGGGACAGGGCCTAACACCGGGGAGCTGTTTTTT,TRBD1,NA,TRBJ2-2,TRBV9
CASSLALETETQYF,TGCGCCAGCAGCTTGGCGCTGGAGACGGAGACCCAGTACTTC,NA,NA,TRBJ2-5,TRBV5-1
CASRTTSGGGEQYF,TGTGCCAGTAGAACGACTAGCGGGGGTGGCGAGCAGTACTTC,TRBD2,NA,TRBJ2-7,TRBV19
CASSTGTVNEQYF,TGTGCCAGCAGTACGGGGACAGTCAACGAGCAGTACTTC,TRBD1,NA,TRBJ2-7,TRBV6-5
CASSLQRGANNEQFF,TGTGCCAGCAGCTTACAGCGGGGGGCAAACAATGAGCAGTTCTTC,TRBD2,NA,TRBJ2-1,TRBV7-2
CASSLGSGGHSYEQYF,TGTGCCAGCAGCTTAGGTAGCGGGGGGCACTCCTACGAGCAGTACTTC,TRBD2,few,TRBJ2-7,TRBV7-2
CASSEVREETQYF,TGTGCCAGCAGTGAAGTGCGGGAAGAGACCCAGTACTTC,NA,NA,TRBJ2-5,TRBV6-1
CASSLSRVRPTDTQYF,TGTGCCAGCAGCTTATCCCGGGTCAGACCCACAGATACGCAGTATTTT,NA,NA,TRBJ2-3,TRBV11-2
CASGLETGTEAFF,TGTGCTAGTGGTTTGGAGACGGGCACTGAAGCTTTCTTT,NA,NA,TRBJ1-1,TRBV12-5
CASSQGVRTTDTQYF,TGCGCCAGCAGCCAAGGGGTAAGGACCACAGATACGCAGTATTTT,NA,NA,TRBJ2-3,TRBV4-1
CASVGGAGSTEAFF,TGTGCCAGCGTAGGGGGCGCGGGGAGCACTGAAGCTTTCTTT,TRBD1,few,TRBJ1-1,TRBV2
CASSLSRGTEAFF,TGTGCCAGCAGCTTGTCGAGGGGGACTGAAGCTTTCTTT,NA,NA,TRBJ1-1,TRBV7-9
CASSSRKGGGVVYEQYF,TGTGCCAGCAGCTCGCGGAAAGGAGGGGGCGTTGTTTACGAGCAGTACTTC,NA,NA,TRBJ2-7,TRBV7-8
CASREGQLSLSPQYF,TGTGCCAGCAGGGAAGGACAGCTGAGTTTGAGTCCGCAGTATTTT,NA,NA,TRBJ2-3,TRBV2
CASSQDLGQGAQGYTF,TGCGCCAGCAGCCAAGATCTGGGACAGGGGGCTCAAGGCTACACCTTC,TRBD1,NA,TRBJ1-2,TRBV4-3
CAIRPGATDTQYF,TGTGCCATCCGGCCAGGGGCCACAGATACGCAGTATTTT,NA,NA,TRBJ2-3,TRBV10-3
CASSQGQQNTEAFF,TGCGCCAGCAGCCAGGGACAGCAGAACACTGAAGCTTTCTTT,TRBD1,NA,TRBJ1-1,TRBV4-1